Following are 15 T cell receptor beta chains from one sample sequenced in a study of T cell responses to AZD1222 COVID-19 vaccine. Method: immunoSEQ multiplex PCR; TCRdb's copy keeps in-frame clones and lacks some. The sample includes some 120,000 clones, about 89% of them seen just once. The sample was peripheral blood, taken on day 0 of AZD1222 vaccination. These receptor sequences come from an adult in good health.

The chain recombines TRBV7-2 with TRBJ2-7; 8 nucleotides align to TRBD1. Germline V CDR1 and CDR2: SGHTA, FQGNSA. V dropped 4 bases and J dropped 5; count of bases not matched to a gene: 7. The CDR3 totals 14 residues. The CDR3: CASSSRTGLNEQYF. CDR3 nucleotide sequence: TGTGCCAGCAGCTCCCGGACAGGGTTGAACGAGCAGTACTTC.

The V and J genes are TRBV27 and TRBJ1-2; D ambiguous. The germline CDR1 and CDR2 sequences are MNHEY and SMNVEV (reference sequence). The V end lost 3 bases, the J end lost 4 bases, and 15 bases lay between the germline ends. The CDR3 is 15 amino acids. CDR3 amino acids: CASSLWAEGPYGYTF. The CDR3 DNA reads TGTGCCAGCAGTTTGTGGGCAGAAGGACCCTATGGCTACACCTTC.

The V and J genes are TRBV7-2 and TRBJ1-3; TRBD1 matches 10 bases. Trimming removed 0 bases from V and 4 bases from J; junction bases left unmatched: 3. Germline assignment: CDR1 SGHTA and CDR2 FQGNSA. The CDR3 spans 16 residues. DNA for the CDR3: TGTGCCAGCAGCTTAGCGGGACAGGGGAAAGGAAACACCATATATTTT. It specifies CASSLAGQGKGNTIYF.

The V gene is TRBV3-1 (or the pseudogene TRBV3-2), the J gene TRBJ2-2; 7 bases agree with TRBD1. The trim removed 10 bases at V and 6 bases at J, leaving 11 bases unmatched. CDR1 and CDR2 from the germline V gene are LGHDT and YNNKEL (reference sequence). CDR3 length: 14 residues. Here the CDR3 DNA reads TGTGCCACCAAAAGTTTAGGGGGCCCCGGGGAGCTGTTTTTT. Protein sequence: CATKSLGGPGELFF.

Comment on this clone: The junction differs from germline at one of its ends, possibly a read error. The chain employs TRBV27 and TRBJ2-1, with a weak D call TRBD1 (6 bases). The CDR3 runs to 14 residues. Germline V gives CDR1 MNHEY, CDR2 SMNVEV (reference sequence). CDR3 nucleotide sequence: TGTGCCAGCAGTATACAGGGCTCCTACAATAAGCAGTTCTTC. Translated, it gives CASSIQGSYNKQFF.

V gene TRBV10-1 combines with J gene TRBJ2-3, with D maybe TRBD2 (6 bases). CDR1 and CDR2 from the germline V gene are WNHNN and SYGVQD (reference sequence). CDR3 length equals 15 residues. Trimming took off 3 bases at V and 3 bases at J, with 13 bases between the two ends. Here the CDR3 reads CASSDRVGRTDTQYF. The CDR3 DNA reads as TGCGCCAGCAGTGACAGGGTTGGGAGGACAGATACGCAGTATTTT.

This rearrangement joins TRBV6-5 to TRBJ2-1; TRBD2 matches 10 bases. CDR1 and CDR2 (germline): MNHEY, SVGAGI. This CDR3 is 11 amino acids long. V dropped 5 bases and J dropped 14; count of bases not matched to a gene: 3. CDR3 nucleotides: TGTGCCAGCAGTACCGGACTAGCGGAGTTCTTC. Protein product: CASSTGLAEFF.

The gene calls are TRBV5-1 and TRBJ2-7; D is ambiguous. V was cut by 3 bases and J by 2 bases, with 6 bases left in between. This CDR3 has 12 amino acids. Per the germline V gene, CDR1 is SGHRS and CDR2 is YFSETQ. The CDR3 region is CASSSQTYEQYF. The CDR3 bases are TGCGCCAGCAGCTCGCAAACCTACGAGCAGTACTTC.

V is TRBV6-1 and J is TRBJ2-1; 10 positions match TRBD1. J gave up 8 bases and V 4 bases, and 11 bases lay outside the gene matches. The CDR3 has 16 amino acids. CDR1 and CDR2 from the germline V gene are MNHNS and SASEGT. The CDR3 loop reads CASSATSGTGDDEQFF. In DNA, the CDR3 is TGTGCCAGCAGTGCTACATCCGGGACAGGGGACGATGAGCAGTTCTTC.

This CDR3 is CASSIQGSYEQYF. In nucleotides, the CDR3 is TGTGCCAGTAGTATACAGGGGTCCTACGAGCAGTACTTC. V and J are TRBV19 and TRBJ2-7; maybe TRBD1 (6 bases). The CDR3 length is 13 residues. Trimming took 2 bases from V and 1 from J, leaving 6 bases between them. Germline V gene data show CDR1 as LNHDA and CDR2 as SQIVND (reference sequence).

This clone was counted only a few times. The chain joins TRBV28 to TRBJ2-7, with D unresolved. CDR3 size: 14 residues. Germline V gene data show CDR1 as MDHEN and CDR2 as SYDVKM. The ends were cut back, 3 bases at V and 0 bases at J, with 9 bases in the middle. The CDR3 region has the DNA TGTGCCAGCAGTTTCAACAGACTCTCCTACGAGCAGTACTTC. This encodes CASSFNRLSYEQYF.

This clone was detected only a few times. CDR3 amino acids: CASSPGSDQPQHF. For the CDR3, the DNA is TGTGCCAGCAGCCCTGGGTCGGATCAGCCCCAGCATTTT. This rearrangement joins TRBV2 to TRBJ1-5; D is undetermined. CDR1 is SNHLY and CDR2 is FYNNEI in the germline V gene. The CDR3 extends over 13 amino acids. V lost 6 bases and J lost 5, with 11 bases in between. Supplemented by reference TRBV2 and TRBJ1-5, the full variable domain reads EPEVTQTPSHQVTQMGQEVILRCVPISNHLYFYWYRQILGQKVEFLVSFYNNEISEKSEIFDDQFSVERPDGSNFTLKIRSTKLEDSAMYFCASSPGSDQPQHFGDGTRLSIL.

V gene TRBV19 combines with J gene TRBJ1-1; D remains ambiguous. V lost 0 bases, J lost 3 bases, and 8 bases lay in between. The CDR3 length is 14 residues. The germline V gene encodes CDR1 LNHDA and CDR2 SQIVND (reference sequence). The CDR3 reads CASSIDQAYTEAFF. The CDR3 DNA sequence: TGTGCCAGTAGTATAGACCAGGCTTACACTGAAGCTTTCTTT. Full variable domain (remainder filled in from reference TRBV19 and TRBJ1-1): DGGITQSPKYLFRKEGQNVTLSCEQNLNHDAMYWYRQDPGQGLRLIYYSQIVNDFQKGDIAEGYSVSREKKESFPLTVTSAQKNPTAFYLCASSIDQAYTEAFFGQGTRLTVV.

CDR3 sequence (DNA): TGTGCCAGCAGCTTCCGTACTAGGACTGAAGCTTTCTTT. It codes for CASSFRTRTEAFF. V and J are TRBV11-3 and TRBJ1-1; D not certain. Germline V CDR1 and CDR2: SGHNT, YENEEA. V was clipped by 3 bases and J by 5 bases, with 10 bases between them. The CDR3 is 13 amino acids.

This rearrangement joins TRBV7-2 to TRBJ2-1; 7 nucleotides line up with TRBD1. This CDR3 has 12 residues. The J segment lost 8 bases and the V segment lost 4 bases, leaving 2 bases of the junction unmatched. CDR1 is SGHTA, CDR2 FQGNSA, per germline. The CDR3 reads CASSSQGHEQFF. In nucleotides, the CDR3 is TGTGCCAGCAGCTCACAGGGGCATGAGCAGTTCTTC.